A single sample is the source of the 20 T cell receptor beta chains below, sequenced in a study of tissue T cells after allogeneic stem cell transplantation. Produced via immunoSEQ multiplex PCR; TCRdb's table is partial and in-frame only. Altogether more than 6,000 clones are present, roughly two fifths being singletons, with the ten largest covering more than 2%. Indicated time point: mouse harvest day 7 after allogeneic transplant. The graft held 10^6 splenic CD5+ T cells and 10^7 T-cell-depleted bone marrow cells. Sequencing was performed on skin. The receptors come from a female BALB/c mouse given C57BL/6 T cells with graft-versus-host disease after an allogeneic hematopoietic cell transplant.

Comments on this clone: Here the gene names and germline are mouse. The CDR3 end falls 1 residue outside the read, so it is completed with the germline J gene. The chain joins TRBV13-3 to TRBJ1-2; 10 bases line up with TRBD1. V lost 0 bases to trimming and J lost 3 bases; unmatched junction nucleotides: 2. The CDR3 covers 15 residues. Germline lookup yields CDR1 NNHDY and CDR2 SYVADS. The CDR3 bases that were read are TGTGCCAGCAGTGATGTCGGACAGGGGGACTCCGACTACACC. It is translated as CASSDVGQGDSDYT. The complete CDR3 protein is CASSDVGQGDSDYTF.

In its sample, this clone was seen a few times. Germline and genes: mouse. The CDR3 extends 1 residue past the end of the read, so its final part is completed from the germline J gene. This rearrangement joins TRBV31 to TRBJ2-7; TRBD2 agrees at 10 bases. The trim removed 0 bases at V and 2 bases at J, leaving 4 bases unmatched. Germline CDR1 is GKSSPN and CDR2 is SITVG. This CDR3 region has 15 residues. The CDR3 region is CAWSLSGTGAYEQYF. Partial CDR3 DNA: TGTGCCTGGAGTCTATCCGGGACTGGGGCCTATGAACAGTAC.

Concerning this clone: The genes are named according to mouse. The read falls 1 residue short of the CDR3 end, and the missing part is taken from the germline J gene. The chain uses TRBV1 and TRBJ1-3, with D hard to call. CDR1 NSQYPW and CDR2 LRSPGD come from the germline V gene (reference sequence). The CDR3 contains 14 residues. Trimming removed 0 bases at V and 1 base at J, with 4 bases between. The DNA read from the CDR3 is TGCACCTGCAGTGCAGACCAGTCTGGAAATACGCTCTAT. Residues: CTCSADQSGNTLY. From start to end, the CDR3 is CTCSADQSGNTLYF.

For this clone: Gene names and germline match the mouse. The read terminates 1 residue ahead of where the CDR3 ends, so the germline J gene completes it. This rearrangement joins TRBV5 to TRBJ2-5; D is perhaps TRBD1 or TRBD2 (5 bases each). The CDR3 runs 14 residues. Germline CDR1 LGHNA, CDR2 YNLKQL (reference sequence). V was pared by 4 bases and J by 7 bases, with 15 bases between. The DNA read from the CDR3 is TGTGCCAGCAGCCTTCGCCGGGGGATGAACACCCAGTAC. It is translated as CASSLRRGMNTQY. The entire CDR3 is CASSLRRGMNTQYF.

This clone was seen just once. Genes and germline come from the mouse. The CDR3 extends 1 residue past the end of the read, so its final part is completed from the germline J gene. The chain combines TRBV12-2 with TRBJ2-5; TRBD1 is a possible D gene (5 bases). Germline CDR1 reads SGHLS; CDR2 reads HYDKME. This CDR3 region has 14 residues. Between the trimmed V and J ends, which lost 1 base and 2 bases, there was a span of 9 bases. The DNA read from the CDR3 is TGTGCCAGCTCTCTGTCAGGGAGCCAAGACACCCAGTAC. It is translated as CASSLSGSQDTQY. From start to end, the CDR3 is CASSLSGSQDTQYF.

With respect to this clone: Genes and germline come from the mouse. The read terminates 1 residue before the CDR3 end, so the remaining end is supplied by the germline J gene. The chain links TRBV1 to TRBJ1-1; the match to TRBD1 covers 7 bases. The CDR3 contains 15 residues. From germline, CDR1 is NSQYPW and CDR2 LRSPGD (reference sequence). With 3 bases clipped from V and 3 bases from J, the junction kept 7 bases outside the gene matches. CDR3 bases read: TGCACCTGCAGTGCTAGGGGGCGCGGGGACACAGAAGTCTTC. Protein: CTCSARGRGDTEVF. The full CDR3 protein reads CTCSARGRGDTEVFF. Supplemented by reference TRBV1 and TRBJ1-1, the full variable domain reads VTLLEQNPRWRLVPRGQAVNLRCILKNSQYPWMSWYQQDLQKQLQWLFTLRSPGDKEVKSLPGADYLATRVTDTELRLQVANMSQGRTLYCTCSARGRGDTEVFFGKGTRLTVV.

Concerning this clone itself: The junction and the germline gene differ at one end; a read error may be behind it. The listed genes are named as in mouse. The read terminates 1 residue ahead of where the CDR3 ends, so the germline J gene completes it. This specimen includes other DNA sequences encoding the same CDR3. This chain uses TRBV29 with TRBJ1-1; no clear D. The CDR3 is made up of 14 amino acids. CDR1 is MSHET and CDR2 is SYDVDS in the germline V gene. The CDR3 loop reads CASSSDNANTEVFF. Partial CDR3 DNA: TGTGCTAGTAGTTCCGACAATGCAAACACAGAAGTCTTC.

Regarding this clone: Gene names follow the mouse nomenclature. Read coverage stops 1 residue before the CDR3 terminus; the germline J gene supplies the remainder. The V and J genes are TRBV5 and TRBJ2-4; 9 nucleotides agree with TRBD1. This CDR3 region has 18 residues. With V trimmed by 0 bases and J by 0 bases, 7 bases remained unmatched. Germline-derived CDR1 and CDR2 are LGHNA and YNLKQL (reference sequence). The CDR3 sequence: CASSQESGTGNSQNTLYF. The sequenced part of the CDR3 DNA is TGTGCCAGCAGCCAAGAATCCGGGACAGGGAATAGTCAAAACACCTTGTAC.

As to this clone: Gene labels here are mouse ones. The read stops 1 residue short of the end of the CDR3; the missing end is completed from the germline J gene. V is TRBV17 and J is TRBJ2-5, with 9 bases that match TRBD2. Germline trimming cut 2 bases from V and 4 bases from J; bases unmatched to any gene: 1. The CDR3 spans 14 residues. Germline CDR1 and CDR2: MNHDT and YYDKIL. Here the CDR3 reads CASSRRLGEDTQYF. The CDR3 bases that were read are TGTGCTAGCAGTAGAAGACTGGGGGAAGACACCCAGTAC.

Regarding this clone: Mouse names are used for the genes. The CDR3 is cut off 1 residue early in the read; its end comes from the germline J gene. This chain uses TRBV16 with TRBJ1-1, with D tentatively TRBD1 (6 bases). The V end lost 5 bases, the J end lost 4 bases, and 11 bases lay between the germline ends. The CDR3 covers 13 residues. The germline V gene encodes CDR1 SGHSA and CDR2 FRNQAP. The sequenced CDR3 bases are TGTGCAAGCAGCCAGAGGGGGGGCACAGAAGTCTTC. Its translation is CASSQRGGTEVF. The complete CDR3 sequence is CASSQRGGTEVFF.

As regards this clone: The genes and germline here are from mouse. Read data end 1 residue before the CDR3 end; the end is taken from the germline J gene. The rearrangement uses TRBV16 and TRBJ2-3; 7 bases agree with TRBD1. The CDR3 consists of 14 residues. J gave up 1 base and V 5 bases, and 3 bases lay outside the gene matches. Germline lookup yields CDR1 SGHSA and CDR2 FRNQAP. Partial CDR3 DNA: TGTGCAAGCAGCCGACAGGGAGGTGCAGAAACGCTGTAT. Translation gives CASSRQGGAETLY. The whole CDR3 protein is CASSRQGGAETLYF.

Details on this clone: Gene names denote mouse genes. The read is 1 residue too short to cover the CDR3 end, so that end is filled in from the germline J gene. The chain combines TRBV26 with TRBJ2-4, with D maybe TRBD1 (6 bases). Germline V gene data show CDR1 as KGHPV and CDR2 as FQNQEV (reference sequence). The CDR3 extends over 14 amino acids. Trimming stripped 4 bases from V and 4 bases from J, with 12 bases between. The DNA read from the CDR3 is TGTGCCAGCAGTCCACAGGGAAGGGAAAACACCTTGTAC. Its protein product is CASSPQGRENTLY. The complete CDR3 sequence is CASSPQGRENTLYF.

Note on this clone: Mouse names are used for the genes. CDR3 DNA (partial): TGTGCAAGCAGCTTAGCCAGGGCTGCAAACACAGAAGTCTTC. Protein sequence: CASSLARAANTEVF. The entire CDR3 reads CASSLARAANTEVFF. This chain connects TRBV16 to TRBJ1-1, with a possible D match to TRBD1 (5 bases). Read data end 1 residue before the CDR3 end; the end is taken from the germline J gene. Trimming shortened V by 1 base and J by 0 bases, and 9 bases separated the two germline ends. This CDR3 has 15 residues. Germline CDR1 reads SGHSA; CDR2 reads FRNQAP. The whole variable domain, remainder taken from reference TRBV16 and TRBJ1-1, is NAGVIQTPRHKVTGKGQEATLWCEPISGHSAVFWYRQTIVQGLEFLTYFRNQAPIDDSGMPKERFSAQMPNQSHSTLKIQSTQPQDSAVYLCASSLARAANTEVFFGKGTRLTVV.

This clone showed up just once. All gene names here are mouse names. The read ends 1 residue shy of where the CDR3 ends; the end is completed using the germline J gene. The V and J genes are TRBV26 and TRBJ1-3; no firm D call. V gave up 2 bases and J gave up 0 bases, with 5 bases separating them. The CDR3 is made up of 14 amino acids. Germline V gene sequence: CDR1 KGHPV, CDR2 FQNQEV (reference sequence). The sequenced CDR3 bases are TGTGCCAGCAGTCTGACAGTTTCTGGAAATACGCTCTAT. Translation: CASSLTVSGNTLY. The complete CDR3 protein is CASSLTVSGNTLYF.

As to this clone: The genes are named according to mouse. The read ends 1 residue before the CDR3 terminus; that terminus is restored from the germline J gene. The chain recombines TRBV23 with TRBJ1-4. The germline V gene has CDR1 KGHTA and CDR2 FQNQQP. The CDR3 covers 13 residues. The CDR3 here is CSSSQSGNERLFF. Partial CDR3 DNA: TGCTCCAGCAGTCAATCCGGCAACGAAAGATTATTT.

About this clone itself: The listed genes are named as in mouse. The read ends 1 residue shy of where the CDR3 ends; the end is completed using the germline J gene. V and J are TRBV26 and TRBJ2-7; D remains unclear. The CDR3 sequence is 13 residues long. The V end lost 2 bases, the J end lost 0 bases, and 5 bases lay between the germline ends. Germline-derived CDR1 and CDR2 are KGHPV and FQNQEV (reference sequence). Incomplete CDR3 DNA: TGTGCCAGCAGTCTGCCTGTCTCCTATGAACAGTAC. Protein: CASSLPVSYEQY. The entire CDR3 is CASSLPVSYEQYF. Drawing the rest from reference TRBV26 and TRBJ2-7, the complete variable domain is NSKVIQTPRYLVKGQGQKAKMRCIPEKGHPVVFWYQQNKNNEFKFLINFQNQEVLQQIDMTEKRFSAECPSNSPCSLEIQSSEAGDSALYLCASSLPVSYEQYFGPGTRLTVL.

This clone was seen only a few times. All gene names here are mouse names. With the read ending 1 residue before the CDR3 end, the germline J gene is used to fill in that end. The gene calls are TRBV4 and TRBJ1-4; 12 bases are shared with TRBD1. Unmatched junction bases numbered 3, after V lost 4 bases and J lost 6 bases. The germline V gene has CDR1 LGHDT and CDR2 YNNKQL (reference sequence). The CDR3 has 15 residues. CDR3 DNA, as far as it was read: TGTGCCAGCAGCTTCCGGGACAGGGGGCACGAAAGATTATTT. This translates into CASSFRDRGHERLF. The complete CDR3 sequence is CASSFRDRGHERLFF.

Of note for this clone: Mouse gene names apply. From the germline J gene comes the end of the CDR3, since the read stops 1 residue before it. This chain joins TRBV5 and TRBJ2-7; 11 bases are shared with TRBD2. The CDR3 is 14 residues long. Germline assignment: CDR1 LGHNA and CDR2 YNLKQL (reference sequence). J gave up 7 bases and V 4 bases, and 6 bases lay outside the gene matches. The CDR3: CASSPDWGVGEQYF. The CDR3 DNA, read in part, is TGTGCCAGCAGCCCGGACTGGGGGGTCGGGGAACAGTAC.

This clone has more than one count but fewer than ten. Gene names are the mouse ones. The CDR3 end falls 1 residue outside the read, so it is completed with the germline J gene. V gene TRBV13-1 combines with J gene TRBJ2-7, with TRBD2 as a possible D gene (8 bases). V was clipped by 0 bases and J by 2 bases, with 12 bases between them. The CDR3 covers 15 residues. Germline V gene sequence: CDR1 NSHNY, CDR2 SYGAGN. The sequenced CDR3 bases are TGTGCCAGCAGTGATGCAGGGGGGGCGACCTATGAACAGTAC. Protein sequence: CASSDAGGATYEQY. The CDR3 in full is CASSDAGGATYEQYF.

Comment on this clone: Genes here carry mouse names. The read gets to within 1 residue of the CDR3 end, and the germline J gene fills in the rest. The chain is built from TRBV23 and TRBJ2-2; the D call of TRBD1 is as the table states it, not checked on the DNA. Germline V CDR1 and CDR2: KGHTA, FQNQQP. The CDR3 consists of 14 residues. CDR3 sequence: CSSSQTANTGQLYF. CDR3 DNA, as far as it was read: TGCTCCAGCAGTCAAACAGCAAACACCGGGCAGCTCTAC. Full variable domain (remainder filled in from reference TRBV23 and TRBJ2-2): DAAVTQKPRYLIKMKGQEAEMKCIPEKGHTAVFWYQQKQSKELKFLIYFQNQQPLDQIDMVKERFSAVCPSSSLCSLGIRTCEAEDSALYLCSSSQTANTGQLYFGEGSKLTVL.